This T cell receptor beta chain was obtained from a study of T cell clones after liver transplantation. Turning to the study itself: Until 12-24 months post-transplant, subjects got standard immunosuppression and no induction.

With 1 base clipped from V and 0 bases from J, the junction kept 3 bases outside the gene matches. This CDR3 region has 16 residues. Germline-derived CDR1 and CDR2 are MGHRA and YSYEKL. Some clones are missing from TCRdb's copy, which holds only in-frame ones; the method was immunoSEQ multiplex PCR. The sample holds tens of thousands of clones; 86% are singletons and the top ten take more than 2%. The V and J genes are TRBV4-1 and TRBJ2-7, with 10 bases that match TRBD2. This receptor was identified in a human patient who received a liver transplant. The T cells may come from the graft donor. The starting material was CD4+ T cells from blood, obtained 24 months after liver transplant. The CDR3 spells CASSQGRTSGSYEQYF. In DNA form, the CDR3 reads TGCGCCAGCAGCCAAGGGAGGACTAGCGGCTCCTACGAGCAGTACTTC.